The 27 T cell receptor beta chains reported below all come from one sample, sequenced in a study of beta chain features in type 1 diabetes. The investigators reverse transcribed all of the isolated RNA, so they sequenced expressed TCRB transcripts. Measured with immunoSEQ multiplex PCR; TCRdb has only the in-frame clones, and not every one. The sample holds 250,000 to 350,000 clones, around 15% seen once. Sequencing was done on a sample of central memory CD4+ T cells from blood. Receptor source: a man aged 25-45 years in good health.

This clone was recorded at least ten times. The chain combines TRBV6-1 with TRBJ2-1; unclear D gene. This CDR3 contains 14 residues. Germline loops: CDR1 MNHNS, CDR2 SASEGT. V was clipped by 3 bases and J by 0 bases, with 6 bases between them. CDR3 in amino acids: CASSDTSSYNEQFF. Here the CDR3 DNA reads TGTGCCAGCAGTGACACGAGCTCCTACAATGAGCAGTTCTTC.

The V and J genes are TRBV7-8 and TRBJ1-3, with D hard to call. CDR3 length: 15 amino acids. Germline assignment: CDR1 SGHVS and CDR2 FQNEAQ. Trimming shortened V by 2 bases and J by 0 bases, and 8 bases separated the two germline ends. The CDR3 sequence: CASSLSWGSGNTIYF. DNA of the CDR3: TGTGCCAGCAGCTTAAGTTGGGGCTCTGGAAACACCATATATTTT. The full variable domain, completed using reference TRBV7-8 and TRBJ1-3, is GAGVSQSPRYKVAKRGQDVALRCDPISGHVSLFWYQQALGQGPEFLTYFQNEAQLDKSGLPSDRFFAERPEGSVSTLKIQRTQQEDSAVYLCASSLSWGSGNTIYFGEGSWLTVV.

V usage is TRBV7-8 and J usage is TRBJ1-6; possible D gene TRBD1, 5 bases. CDR3 length: 14 amino acids. V was trimmed by 5 bases and J by 8 bases, leaving 13 bases between them. Germline CDR1 is SGHVS and CDR2 is FQNEAQ. CDR3 amino acids: CASSVQTGDSPLHF. The CDR3 DNA is TGTGCCAGCAGCGTCCAAACGGGGGATTCACCCCTCCACTTT.

The V call is TRBV25-1, the J call TRBJ2-2; 8 nucleotides agree with TRBD2. CDR1 is MGHDK and CDR2 is SYGVNS in the germline V gene. The CDR3 has 14 amino acids. The junction had 5 bases not matched to a gene; V was cut back by 7 bases and J by 4 bases. This CDR3 reads CASIAGGTTGELFF. CDR3 DNA sequence: TGTGCCAGCATTGCGGGGGGAACCACCGGGGAGCTGTTTTTT.

This clone was observed a handful of times. J is TRBJ2-4 and V is TRBV18, with D uncertain. Germline CDR1 reads KGHSH; CDR2 reads LQKENI. This CDR3 spans 16 amino acids. Trimming shortened V by 4 bases and J by 4 bases, and 17 bases separated the two germline ends. The chain's CDR3 is CASSLFPVSAKNIQYF. In DNA form, the CDR3 reads TGTGCCAGCTCACTTTTCCCTGTCAGCGCAAAAAACATTCAGTACTTC.

This clone was seen more than once but under ten times. The rearrangement links TRBV27 to TRBJ1-6, with 11 bases fitting TRBD1. The CDR3 covers 16 residues. The germline V gene encodes CDR1 MNHEY and CDR2 SMNVEV (reference sequence). Trimming at V came to 3 bases and at J to 5 bases, leaving 3 bases not matched to a gene. The CDR3 region has the DNA TGTGCCAGCAGTTTCCTGGACAGGGGGCATAATTCACCCCTCCACTTT. Translating gives CASSFLDRGHNSPLHF.

This clone was observed a few times. The chain recombines TRBV29-1 with TRBJ2-1; TRBD2 aligns across 9 bases. The CDR3 loop spans 16 amino acids. Germline values: CDR1 SQVTM, CDR2 ANQGSEA. J was trimmed by 0 bases and V by 4 bases; bases with no gene match: 7. CDR3 loop: CSVGGTSSSSYNEQFF. CDR3 bases: TGCAGCGTTGGTGGGACTAGCTCGAGCTCCTACAATGAGCAGTTCTTC.

This clone was detected only a few times. CDR3 coding DNA: TGTGCCAGCAGCTACCAGGGATCCTACGAGCAGTACTTC. This encodes CASSYQGSYEQYF. The chain recombines TRBV2 with TRBJ2-7; D might be TRBD1 (5 bases). This CDR3 has 13 residues. Germline CDR1 and CDR2: SNHLY and FYNNEI. V was pared by 6 bases and J by 1 base, with 10 bases between. The complete variable domain, with remaining parts taken from reference TRBV2 and TRBJ2-7, reads EPEVTQTPSHQVTQMGQEVILRCVPISNHLYFYWYRQILGQKVEFLVSFYNNEISEKSEIFDDQFSVERPDGSNFTLKIRSTKLEDSAMYFCASSYQGSYEQYFGPGTRLTVT.

This clone was counted ten times or more. The chain is built from TRBV19 and TRBJ1-1; TRBD1 matches at 8 bases. Germline CDR1 and CDR2: LNHDA and SQIVND (reference sequence). The CDR3 runs to 11 residues. V trimming: 8 bases; J trimming: 8 bases; junction bases outside the gene matches: 4. The CDR3 region is CASLRDREAFF. CDR3 nucleotides: TGTGCCAGTCTCCGGGACAGGGAAGCTTTCTTT.

V is TRBV30 and J is TRBJ1-1; D might be TRBD1 (5 bases). Germline V gene data show CDR1 as GTSNPN and CDR2 as SVGIG (reference sequence). This CDR3 is built from 14 residues. V gave up 0 bases and J gave up 5 bases, with 13 bases separating them. The CDR3 nucleotides are TGTGCCTGGAGTGTACGGGGCGGGAGGACTGAAGCTTTCTTT. It codes for CAWSVRGGRTEAFF.

This clone showed up just a few times. The V gene is TRBV7-2, the J gene TRBJ2-2, with 9 bases matching TRBD1. Trimming at V came to 4 bases and at J to 5 bases, leaving 2 bases not matched to a gene. The germline CDR1 and CDR2 sequences are SGHTA and FQGNSA. CDR3 length: 14 residues. The CDR3: CASSSGQGTGELFF. CDR3 sequence (DNA): TGTGCCAGCAGCTCGGGACAGGGTACCGGGGAGCTGTTTTTT.

The chain links TRBV4-2 to TRBJ1-3; tentative D call: TRBD1 (5 bases). CDR3 length: 17 amino acids. Looked up from germline, CDR1 is LGHNA and CDR2 is YNFKEQ. The ends were cut back, 0 bases at V and 1 base at J, with 13 bases in the middle. The CDR3 protein is CASSQDPPGPSGNTIYF. The CDR3 DNA follows: TGTGCCAGCAGCCAAGACCCTCCAGGGCCGTCTGGAAACACCATATATTTT.

This chain uses TRBV7-2 with TRBJ2-5, with TRBD1 as a possible D gene (6 bases). CDR1 is SGHTA, CDR2 FQGNSA, per germline. V shed 2 bases and J shed 5 bases, with 9 bases lying between them. The CDR3 length is 13 residues. CDR3 coding DNA: TGTGCCAGCAGCTTATGGCAGGGGGAGACCCAGTACTTC. Protein sequence: CASSLWQGETQYF.

This clone was observed a few times. The chain joins TRBV21-1 to TRBJ2-7; TRBD2 reflects the table's D call only, with no check against the DNA. TRBV21-1 counts as a pseudogene. The CDR3 length is 15 residues. This CDR3 is CASSKGRLVWYEQYF. As DNA, the CDR3 is TGTGCCAGCAGCAAAGGGCGACTAGTCTGGTACGAGCAGTACTTC.

The rearrangement uses TRBV10-3 and TRBJ1-3; D gene unclear. Germline assignment: CDR1 ENHRY and CDR2 SYGVKD. This CDR3 comprises 16 residues. Trimming pared 4 bases from V and 0 bases from J, leaving 13 bases between. CDR3 sequence: CAISVGPISSGNTIYF. CDR3 nucleotides: TGTGCCATCAGTGTTGGCCCGATCAGCTCTGGAAACACCATATATTTT.

This clone was counted a single time. This rearrangement joins TRBV11-2 to TRBJ1-3; D gene unclear. There are 14 residues in the CDR3. CDR1 is SGHAT and CDR2 is FQNNGV in the germline V gene. V dropped 1 base and J dropped 7 bases, with 11 bases sitting between them. In DNA, the CDR3 is TGTGCCAGCAGCTTAGGCCGTTATGGCAACACCATATATTTT. Translated: CASSLGRYGNTIYF.

The chain employs TRBV7-2 and TRBJ2-4, with TRBD1 as a possible D gene (5 bases). The V gene lost 1 base and the J gene lost 1 base, with 5 bases spanning the gap. This CDR3 comprises 14 residues. In germline, CDR1 is SGHTA, CDR2 FQGNSA. The CDR3 here is CASSLGGAKNIQYF. DNA for the CDR3: TGTGCCAGCAGCTTAGGGGGCGCCAAAAACATTCAGTACTTC.

The V and J genes are TRBV29-1 and TRBJ2-7, with D possibly matching TRBD1 (6 bases). V gave up 3 bases and J gave up 2 bases, with 17 bases separating them. The CDR3 runs 15 residues. Germline V gene lookup returns CDR1 SQVTM and CDR2 ANQGSEA. CDR3 protein: CSVDLPQGNPYEQYF. The CDR3 DNA reads as TGCAGCGTTGACCTCCCGCAGGGGAATCCCTACGAGCAGTACTTC.

This chain connects TRBV11-1 to TRBJ1-6, with D possibly matching TRBD1 (6 bases). Trimming stripped 5 bases from V and 8 bases from J, with 13 bases between. Germline-derived CDR1 and CDR2 are SGHAT and FQDESV (reference sequence). CDR3 size: 14 residues. CDR3 bases: TGTGCCAGCAGCGTGACAGGATTGGATTCACCCCTCCACTTT. Protein: CASSVTGLDSPLHF.

The gene calls are TRBV12-2 and TRBJ2-1; the table names TRBD2, a call not compared with the DNA. TRBV12-2 is designated a pseudogene. The CDR3 is 22 residues long. DNA for the CDR3: TGTGCAAGTCGCTTAGCCCCCCCTTGCTCCCTAGCGGGGGGGCCCGGGCACAATGAGCAGTTCTTC. Its translation: CASRLAPPCSLAGGPGHNEQFF.

This clone was recorded a few times. The chain has TRBV29-1 and TRBJ2-5, with 11 bases that match TRBD2. With 1 base clipped from V and 2 bases from J, the junction kept 3 bases outside the gene matches. CDR1 is SQVTM, CDR2 ANQGSEA, per germline. CDR3 length: 15 residues. As DNA, the CDR3 is TGCAGCGTTGAAGGGCTAGCGGGGGGTCAAGAGACCCAGTACTTC. Protein: CSVEGLAGGQETQYF.

This clone showed up many times. The rearrangement uses TRBV7-2 and TRBJ1-5; no clear D. The CDR3 totals 13 residues. V shed 5 bases and J shed 3 bases, with 8 bases lying between them. Germline values: CDR1 SGHTA, CDR2 FQGNSA. The CDR3 DNA is TGTGCCAGCAGCGGAAGAGACAATCAGCCCCAGCATTTT. This translates into CASSGRDNQPQHF.

CDR3 nucleotide sequence: TGTGCCAGTAGTACTAAATACGAGCAGTACTTC. Protein: CASSTKYEQYF. J is TRBJ2-7 and V is TRBV19, with D unclear. V lost 4 bases and J lost 4, with 5 bases in between. The CDR3 sequence is 11 residues long. The germline CDR1 and CDR2 sequences are LNHDA and SQIVND (reference sequence).

This chain uses TRBV9 with TRBJ2-1, with 13 positions matching TRBD2. The CDR3 totals 15 residues. The V gene's germline CDR1 is SGDLS and CDR2 YYNGEE. Trimming cost V 4 bases and J 9 bases; bases outside gene matches: 7. CDR3 DNA sequence: TGTGCCAGCAGCTCACTAGCGGGAGGGCGGGGTGAGCAGTTCTTC. Amino acid sequence: CASSSLAGGRGEQFF.

This rearrangement joins TRBV28 to TRBJ1-2; D gene ambiguous. The V end lost 5 bases, the J end lost 4 bases, and 14 bases lay between the germline ends. Germline V gene lookup returns CDR1 MDHEN and CDR2 SYDVKM. There are 14 residues in the CDR3. The CDR3 region is CASSTLGSGYGYTF. CDR3 in DNA: TGTGCCAGCAGTACCCTCGGGAGTGGCTATGGCTACACCTTC.

This clone appeared a few times. The chain combines TRBV2 with TRBJ2-7; D not certain. The CDR3 covers 14 residues. Trimming took 3 bases from V and 1 from J, leaving 10 bases between them. Looked up from germline, CDR1 is SNHLY and CDR2 is FYNNEI. The CDR3 sequence: CASSENSPSYEQYF. The CDR3 coding sequence is TGTGCCAGCAGTGAGAACAGTCCTTCCTACGAGCAGTACTTC. Using reference TRBV2 and TRBJ2-7 for the parts outside the CDR3, the full variable domain is EPEVTQTPSHQVTQMGQEVILRCVPISNHLYFYWYRQILGQKVEFLVSFYNNEISEKSEIFDDQFSVERPDGSNFTLKIRSTKLEDSAMYFCASSENSPSYEQYFGPGTRLTVT.

This clone was seen only a few times. A junction boundary mismatches the germline segment, possibly from a read error. The rearrangement joins TRBV5-4 to TRBJ2-5; 8 bases match TRBD1. The CDR3 runs to 14 residues. Germline CDR1 is SGHNT and CDR2 is YYREEE (reference sequence). CDR3 residues: CASSRAGGVHFFHF. CDR3 DNA: TGTGCCAGCAGCCGGGCAGGGGGCGTCCATTTTTTTCACTTC.